This TCR beta chain was identified in a study of cytomegalovirus exposure and HLA in healthy donors. Whole-study findings and limits: Later work showed greater clonal expansion in HLA-associated TCR beta chains than in equally common others. Previously analyzed data showed that most TCR beta V segments were productive at a frequency of about 90% or about 30%. Serostatus for CMV was the only available immune exposure information.

Germline V CDR1 and CDR2: SGDLS, YYNGEE. There are 13 residues in the CDR3. V was pared by 0 bases and J by 5 bases, with 9 bases between. The PCR ran on 60 Vbeta and 13 Jbeta primers. Repertoires were generated with immunoSEQ multiplex PCR, while TCRdb's copy carries only in-frame clones and drops some. The sample includes about 180,000 clones, approximately 70% of them seen just once. A word on this clone: What it binds is unknown.

The chain combines TRBV9 with TRBJ2-7; D gene ambiguous. The sequenced sample was PBMCs. This clonotype was sampled from a human donor in good health. CDR3 nucleotides: TGTGCCAGCAGCGTAGCTTCAACGGACGAGCAGTACTTC. It translates to CASSVASTDEQYF.